The present T cell receptor (beta chain) was sequenced within a study of regulatory T cells in long-lasting Graves disease. Study findings and constraints: New patients shared fewer public clonotypes (approximately 1,000) than persistent patients did (about 2,700). Not thyroid tissue but only peripheral blood was studied.

This clonotype was detected ten times or more. Its specificity is unknown. V lost 4 bases and J lost 1, with 13 bases in between. The CDR3 extends over 16 amino acids. The germline V gene encodes CDR1 MDHEN and CDR2 SYDVKM. Arm-PCR of CDR3 regions and iRepertoire HTBI primers were used to build TCR beta libraries. Original processing notes: Samples revealed 62 TRBV and some 15 TRBJ segments. One entry per CDR3 protein, called by TCRdb with MiXCR from the multiplex PCR reads. The V and J calls here are based on TCRdb, not the publication. The data hold 200,000 to 250,000 distinct CDR3 sequences, with roughly 21% observed a single time. Time point specified: newly diagnosed GD, antithyroid drugs for less than 3 months. PBMC RNA served as the TCR library source.

This chain connects TRBV28 to TRBJ2-2; D is uncertain. Sequenced material: peripheral blood mononuclear cells (PBMCs), taken at new diagnosis, from a patient treated with antithyroid drugs. The source of this sequence is a female donor with Graves disease. The CDR3 sequence is CASSSLSPMNTGELFF. The CDR3 coding sequence is TGTGCCAGCAGTTCACTAAGCCCCATGAACACCGGGGAGCTGTTTTTT.